In its sample, the clone carrying this TCR beta chain was seen a few times. The data derive from a study of T cells in Graves' hyperthyroidism and ophthalmopathy. In the study overall: Peripheral blood collection took place at initial diagnosis, before any treatment.

Researchers amplified the TCR beta CDR3 regions from RNA transcripts. HTBI primers were employed in a first-round RT-PCR of the TCR CDR3. TCRdb redid the calling of the multiplex PCR reads with MiXCR, one entry per CDR3 protein. Among fewer than 450,000 distinct CDR3 sequences listed, more than 12% were seen once. Trimming at V came to 5 bases and at J to 15 bases, leaving 8 bases not matched to a gene. The CDR3 sequence is 12 residues long. Germline values: CDR1 SGHTA, CDR2 FQGTGA. The sequenced sample was blood. This TCR derives from a man aged 50 or older with Graves' ophthalmopathy. The gene calls are TRBV7-3 and TRBJ2-1; 9 bases are a match to TRBD2. Here the CDR3 reads CASSNSGTSWFF. The CDR3 nucleotides are TGTGCCAGCAGCAACTCCGGGACTAGCTGGTTCTTC.